This record concerns one T cell receptor beta chain sequence. Chemo-refractory metastatic non-small-cell lung cancer patients underwent focal radiation alongside CTLA-4 blockade with ipilimumab. This entry comes from a study of radiotherapy plus CTLA-4 blockade in lung cancer. CDR1 is SGDLS, CDR2 YYNGEE, per germline. Deletions cut 3 bases from V and 6 bases from J, with 16 bases between. The CDR3 contains 15 residues. Sequencing used immunoSEQ multiplex PCR; TCRdb keeps in-frame clones, though not all of them. The sample holds fewer than 95,000 clones, under 90% seen once. The chain combines TRBV9 with TRBJ2-1; unclear D gene. The material was peripheral blood, obtained from a patient treated with radiotherapy plus ipilimumab. This clonotype was obtained from a human donor with non-small cell lung cancer who had stable disease on radiotherapy plus ipilimumab. The CDR3, as DNA: TGTGCCAGCAGCGAAGTTCGTACCCGAGGCAATGAGCAGTTCTTC. It yields the protein CASSEVRTRGNEQFF.